This T cell receptor beta chain originates from a study of blood T cell repertoires in COVID-19. Turning to the study itself: Whether acute or convalescent, the COVID-19 samples came from the United States, Italy and Spain. PBMCs, B-cell-depleted T cells, or T cells provided the cDNA or gDNA that made up the material.

V lost 2 bases to trimming and J lost 6 bases, with 17 bases between them. Germline-derived CDR1 and CDR2 are SGHRS and YFSETQ. There are 16 residues in the CDR3. This clone was observed a handful of times. Methods used by the authors: Reference gene primer amplification yielded estimated nucleated cell counts. Profiling relied on immunoSEQ multiplex PCR, and the TCRdb table lists in-frame clones only, not all of them. The D gene and trimming were derived from the DNA, and the V and J assignments and clone size from that table. The data contain roughly 250,000 clones, roughly 82% of them singletons. This chain connects TRBV5-1 to TRBJ2-2; D possibly corresponds to TRBD1 (5 bases). Sequencing was done on a sample of peripheral blood. This TCR was recovered from a woman in her 70s with acute or convalescent COVID-19. The CDR3 sequence is CASSLDLIKGSGELFF. The CDR3 DNA is TGCGCCAGCAGCTTAGATCTGATCAAGGGGTCCGGGGAGCTGTTTTTT. Using reference TRBV5-1 and TRBJ2-2 for the parts outside the CDR3, the full variable domain is KAGVTQTPRYLIKTRGQQVTLSCSPISGHRSVSWYQQTPGQGLQFLFEYFSETQRNKGNFPGRFSGRQFSNSRSEMNVSTLELGDSALYLCASSLDLIKGSGELFFGEGSRLTVL.